This T cell receptor beta chain comes out of a study of shared clonotypes between healthy human individuals. Remarks on this clone: Its antigen remains unknown.

Repertoires were generated with immunoSEQ multiplex PCR, while TCRdb's copy carries only in-frame clones and drops some. The table records roughly 330,000 clones, under 80% of them present only once. Notes on the study in general: As a rule, naive subsets had a larger estimated richness than memory subsets.

The sequence came from a man aged 30-40 years in good health. Material: memory CD4+ T cells sorted from blood. Subset given: CD45RA-negative fraction.

CDR3 sequence: CSVELGVFDEQYF. The CDR3 DNA is TGCAGCGTCGAGCTTGGGGTTTTTGACGAGCAGTACTTC. The chain employs TRBV29-1 and TRBJ2-7; D gene uncertain. The germline CDR1 and CDR2 sequences are SQVTM and ANQGSEA. The V end lost 6 bases, the J end lost 5 bases, and 17 bases lay between the germline ends. The CDR3 is made up of 13 amino acids.